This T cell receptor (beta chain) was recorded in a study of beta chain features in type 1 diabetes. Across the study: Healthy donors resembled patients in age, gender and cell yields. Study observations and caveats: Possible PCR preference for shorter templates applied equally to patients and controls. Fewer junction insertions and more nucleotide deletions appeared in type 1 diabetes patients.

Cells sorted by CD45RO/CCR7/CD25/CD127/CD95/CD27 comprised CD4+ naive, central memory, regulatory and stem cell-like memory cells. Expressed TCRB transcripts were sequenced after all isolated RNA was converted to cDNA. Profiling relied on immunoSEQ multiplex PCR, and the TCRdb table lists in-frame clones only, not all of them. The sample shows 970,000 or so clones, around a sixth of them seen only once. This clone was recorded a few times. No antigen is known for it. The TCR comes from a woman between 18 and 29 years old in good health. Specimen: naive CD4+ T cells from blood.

The CDR3 region is CASSPRASSTEAFF. The CDR3 bases are TGTGCCAGCTCACCACGAGCGTCGAGCACTGAAGCTTTCTTT. The chain is built from TRBV18 and TRBJ1-1; D uncertain. This CDR3 is 14 amino acids long. V lost 1 base and J 4 bases, leaving 10 bases between the germline ends. The germline V gene encodes CDR1 KGHSH and CDR2 LQKENI.